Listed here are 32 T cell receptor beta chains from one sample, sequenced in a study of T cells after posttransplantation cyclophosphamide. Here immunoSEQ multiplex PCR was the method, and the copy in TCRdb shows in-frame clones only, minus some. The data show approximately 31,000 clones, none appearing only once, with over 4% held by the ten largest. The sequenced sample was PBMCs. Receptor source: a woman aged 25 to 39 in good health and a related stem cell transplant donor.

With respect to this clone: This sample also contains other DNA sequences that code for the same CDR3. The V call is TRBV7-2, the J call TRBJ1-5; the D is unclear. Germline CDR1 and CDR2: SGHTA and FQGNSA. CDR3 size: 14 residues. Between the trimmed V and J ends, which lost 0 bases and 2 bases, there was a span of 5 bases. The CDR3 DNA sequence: TGTGCCAGCAGCTTAGCGGGCGGCAATCAGCCCCAGCATTTT. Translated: CASSLAGGNQPQHF.

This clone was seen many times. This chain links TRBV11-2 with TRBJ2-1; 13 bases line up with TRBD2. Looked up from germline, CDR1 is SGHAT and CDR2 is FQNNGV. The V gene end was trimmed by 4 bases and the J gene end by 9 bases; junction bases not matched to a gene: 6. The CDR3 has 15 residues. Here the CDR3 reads CASSYTGLAGAEQFF. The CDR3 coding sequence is TGTGCCAGCAGCTACACTGGACTAGCGGGGGCTGAGCAGTTCTTC.

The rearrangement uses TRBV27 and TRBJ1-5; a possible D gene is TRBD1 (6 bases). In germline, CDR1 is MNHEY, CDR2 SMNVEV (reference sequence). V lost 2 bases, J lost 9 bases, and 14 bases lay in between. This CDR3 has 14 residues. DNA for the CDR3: TGTGCCAGCAGTTTAAGGGGGGGCATGCGGCCCCAGCATTTT. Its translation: CASSLRGGMRPQHF.

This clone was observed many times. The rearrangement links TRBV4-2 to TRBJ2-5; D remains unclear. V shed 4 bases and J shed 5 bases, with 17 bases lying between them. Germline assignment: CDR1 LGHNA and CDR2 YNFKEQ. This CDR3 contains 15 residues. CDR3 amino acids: CASSPRASREETQYF. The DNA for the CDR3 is TGTGCCAGCAGCCCAAGGGCAAGTCGAGAGGAGACCCAGTACTTC.

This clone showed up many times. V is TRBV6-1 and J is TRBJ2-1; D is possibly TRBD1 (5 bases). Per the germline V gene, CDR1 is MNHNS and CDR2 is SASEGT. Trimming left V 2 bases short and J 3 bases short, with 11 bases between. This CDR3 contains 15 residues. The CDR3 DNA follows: TGTGCCAGCAGTGAAAACAGACAGCTCTACAATGAGCAGTTCTTC. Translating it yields CASSENRQLYNEQFF.

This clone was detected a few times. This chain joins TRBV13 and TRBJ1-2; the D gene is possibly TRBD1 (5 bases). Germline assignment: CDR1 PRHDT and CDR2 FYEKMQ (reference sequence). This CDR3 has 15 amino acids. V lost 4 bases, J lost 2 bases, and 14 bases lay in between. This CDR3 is CASSYARGGNYGYTF. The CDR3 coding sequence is TGTGCCAGCAGCTACGCCCGGGGGGGGAACTATGGCTACACCTTC. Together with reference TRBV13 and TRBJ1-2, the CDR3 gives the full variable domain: AAGVIQSPRHLIKEKRETATLKCYPIPRHDTVYWYQQGPGQDPQFLISFYEKMQSDKGSIPDRFSAQQFSDYHSELNMSSLELGDSALYFCASSYARGGNYGYTFGSGTRLTVV.

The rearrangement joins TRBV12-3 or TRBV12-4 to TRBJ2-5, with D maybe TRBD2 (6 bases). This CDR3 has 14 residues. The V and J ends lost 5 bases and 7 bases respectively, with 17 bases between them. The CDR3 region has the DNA TGTGCCAGCAGTCTGCGACTAGGGACGGGGACCCAGTACTTC. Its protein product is CASSLRLGTGTQYF.

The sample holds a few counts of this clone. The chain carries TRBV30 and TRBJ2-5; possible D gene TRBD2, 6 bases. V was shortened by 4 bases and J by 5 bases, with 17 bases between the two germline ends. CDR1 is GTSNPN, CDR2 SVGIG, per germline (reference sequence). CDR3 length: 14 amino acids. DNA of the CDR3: TGTGCCTGGACCCGCACAGCGGGCGGGGAGACCCAGTACTTC. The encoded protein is CAWTRTAGGETQYF.

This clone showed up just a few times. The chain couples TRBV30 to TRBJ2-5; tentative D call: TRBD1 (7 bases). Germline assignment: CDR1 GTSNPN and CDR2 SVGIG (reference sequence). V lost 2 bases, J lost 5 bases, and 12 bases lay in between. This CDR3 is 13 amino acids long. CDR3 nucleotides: TGTGCCTGGAGTCAGGGGGGCAGGGAGACCCAGTACTTC. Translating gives CAWSQGGRETQYF.

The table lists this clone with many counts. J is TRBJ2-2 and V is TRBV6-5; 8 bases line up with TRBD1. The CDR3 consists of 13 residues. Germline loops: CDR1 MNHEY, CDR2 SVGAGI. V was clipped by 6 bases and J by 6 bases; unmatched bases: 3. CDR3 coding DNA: TGTGCCAGCAGAAAGACAGGGGCCGGGGAGCTGTTTTTT. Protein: CASRKTGAGELFF.

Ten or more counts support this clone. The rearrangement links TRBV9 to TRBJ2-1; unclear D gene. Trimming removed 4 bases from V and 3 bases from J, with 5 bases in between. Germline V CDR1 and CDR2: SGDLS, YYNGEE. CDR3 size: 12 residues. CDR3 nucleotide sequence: TGTGCCAGCAGCTCAAACTACAATGAGCAGTTCTTC. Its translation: CASSSNYNEQFF.

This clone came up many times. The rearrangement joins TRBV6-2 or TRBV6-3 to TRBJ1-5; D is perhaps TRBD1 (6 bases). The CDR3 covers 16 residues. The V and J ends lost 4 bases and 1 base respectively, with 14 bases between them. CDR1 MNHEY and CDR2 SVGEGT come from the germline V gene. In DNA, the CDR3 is TGTGCCAGCAGTTGGCAGGGGTCGTGGAGCAATCAGCCCCAGCATTTT. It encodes CASSWQGSWSNQPQHF.

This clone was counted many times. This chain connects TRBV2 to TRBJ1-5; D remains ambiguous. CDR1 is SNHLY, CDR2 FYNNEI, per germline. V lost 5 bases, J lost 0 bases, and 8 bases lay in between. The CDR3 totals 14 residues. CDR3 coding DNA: TGTGCCAGCAGTTTTCTCCGTAGCAATCAGCCCCAGCATTTT. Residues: CASSFLRSNQPQHF.

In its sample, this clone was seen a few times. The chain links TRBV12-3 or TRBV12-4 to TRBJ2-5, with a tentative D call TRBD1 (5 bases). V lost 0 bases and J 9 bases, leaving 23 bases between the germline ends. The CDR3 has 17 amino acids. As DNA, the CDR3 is TGTGCCAGCAGTTTAGCTGGGGCAGGTACCTTTCGGTTGGCCCAGTACTTC. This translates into CASSLAGAGTFRLAQYF.

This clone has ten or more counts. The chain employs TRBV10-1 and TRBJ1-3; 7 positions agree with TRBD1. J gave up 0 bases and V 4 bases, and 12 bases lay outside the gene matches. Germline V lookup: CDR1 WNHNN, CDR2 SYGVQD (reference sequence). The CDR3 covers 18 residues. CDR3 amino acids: CASSGGTGDAHSGNTIYF. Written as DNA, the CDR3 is TGCGCCAGCAGTGGGGGAACAGGGGACGCACACTCTGGAAACACCATATATTTT.

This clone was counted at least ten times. The CDR3 region has the DNA TGTGCCAGCAGCTTACGGGGTCCCCCTAGTTTTTCACCCCTCCACTTT. This codes for CASSLRGPPSFSPLHF. The genes are TRBV5-6 and TRBJ1-6; D is unresolved. Germline CDR1 reads SGHDT; CDR2 reads YYEEEE. This CDR3 has 16 amino acids. Trimming pared 2 bases from V and 9 bases from J, leaving 18 bases between.

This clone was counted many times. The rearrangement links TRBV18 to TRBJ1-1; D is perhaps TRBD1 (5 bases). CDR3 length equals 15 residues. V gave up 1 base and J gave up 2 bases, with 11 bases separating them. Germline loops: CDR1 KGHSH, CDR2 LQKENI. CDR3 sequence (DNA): TGTGCCAGCTCACCACGAGGCAGGGTTAACACTGAAGCTTTCTTT. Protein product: CASSPRGRVNTEAFF. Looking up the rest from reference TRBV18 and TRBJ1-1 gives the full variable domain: NAGVMQNPRHLVRRRGQEARLRCSPMKGHSHVYWYRQLPEEGLKFMVYLQKENIIDESGMPKERFSAEFPKEGPSILRIQQVVRGDSAAYFCASSPRGRVNTEAFFGQGTRLTVV.

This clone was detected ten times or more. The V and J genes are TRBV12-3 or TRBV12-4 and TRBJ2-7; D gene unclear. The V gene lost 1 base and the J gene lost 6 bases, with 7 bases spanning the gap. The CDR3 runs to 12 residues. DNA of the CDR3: TGTGCCAGCAGTTTAGGACGGGTCGAGCAGTACTTC. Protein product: CASSLGRVEQYF.

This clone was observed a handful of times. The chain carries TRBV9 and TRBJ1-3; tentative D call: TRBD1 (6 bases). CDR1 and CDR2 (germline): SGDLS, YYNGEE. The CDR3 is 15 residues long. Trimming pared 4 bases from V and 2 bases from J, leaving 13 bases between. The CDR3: CASSSPGVPGNTIYF. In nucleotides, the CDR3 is TGTGCCAGCAGCTCCCCAGGGGTACCTGGAAACACCATATATTTT.

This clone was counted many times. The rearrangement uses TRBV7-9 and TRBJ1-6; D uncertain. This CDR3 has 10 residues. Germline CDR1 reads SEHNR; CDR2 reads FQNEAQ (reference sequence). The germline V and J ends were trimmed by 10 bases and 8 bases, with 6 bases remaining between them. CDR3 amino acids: CANGDSPLHF. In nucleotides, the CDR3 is TGTGCCAACGGGGATTCACCCCTCCACTTT.

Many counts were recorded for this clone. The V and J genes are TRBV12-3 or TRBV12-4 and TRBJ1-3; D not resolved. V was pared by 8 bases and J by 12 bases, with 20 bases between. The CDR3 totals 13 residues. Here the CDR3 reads CASASFSAPDIYF. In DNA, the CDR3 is TGTGCCAGCGCTAGCTTTTCGGCTCCTGACATATATTTT.

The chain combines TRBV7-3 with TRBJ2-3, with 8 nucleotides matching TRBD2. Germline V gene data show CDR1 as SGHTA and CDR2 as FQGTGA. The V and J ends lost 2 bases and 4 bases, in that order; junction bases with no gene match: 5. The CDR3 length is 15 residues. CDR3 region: CASSLSSGGADTQYF. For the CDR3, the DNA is TGTGCCAGCAGCTTATCTTCGGGGGGGGCAGATACGCAGTATTTT.

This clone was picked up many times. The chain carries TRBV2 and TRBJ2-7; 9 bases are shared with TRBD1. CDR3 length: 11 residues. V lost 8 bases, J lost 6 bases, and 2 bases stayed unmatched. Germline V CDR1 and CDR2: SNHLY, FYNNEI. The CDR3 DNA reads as TGTGCCAGCCGACAGGGGGTCGAGCAGTACTTC. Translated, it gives CASRQGVEQYF.

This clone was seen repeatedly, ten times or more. The CDR3 sequence is CASSYSGGKLFF. The DNA for the CDR3 is TGTGCCAGCAGTTACTCGGGGGGAAAACTGTTTTTT. The chain carries TRBV6-2 or TRBV6-3 and TRBJ1-4; tentative D call: TRBD1 (5 bases). V was trimmed by 0 bases and J by 10 bases, leaving 6 bases between them. The CDR3 has 12 residues. CDR1 is MNHEY, CDR2 SVGEGT, per germline.

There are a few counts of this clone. The CDR3 nucleotides read TGTGCCAGCAGTTACTCCGGGACAGGGGCCTATGGCTACACCTTC. Translation: CASSYSGTGAYGYTF. The chain carries TRBV6-5 and TRBJ1-2; 10 bases fit TRBD1. Looked up from germline, CDR1 is MNHEY and CDR2 is SVGAGI. The CDR3 runs 15 residues. Trimming cost V 0 bases and J 4 bases; bases outside gene matches: 2.

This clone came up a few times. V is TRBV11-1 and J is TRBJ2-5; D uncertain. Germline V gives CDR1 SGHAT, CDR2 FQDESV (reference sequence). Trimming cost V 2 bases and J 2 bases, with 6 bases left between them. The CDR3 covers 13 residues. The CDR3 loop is CASSLNSQETQYF. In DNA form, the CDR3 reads TGTGCCAGCAGCTTAAACTCGCAAGAGACCCAGTACTTC. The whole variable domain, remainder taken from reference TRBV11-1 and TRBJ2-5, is EAEVAQSPRYKITEKSQAVAFWCDPISGHATLYWYRQILGQGPELLVQFQDESVVDDSQLPKDRFSAERLKGVDSTLKIQPAELGDSAMYLCASSLNSQETQYFGPGTRLLVL.

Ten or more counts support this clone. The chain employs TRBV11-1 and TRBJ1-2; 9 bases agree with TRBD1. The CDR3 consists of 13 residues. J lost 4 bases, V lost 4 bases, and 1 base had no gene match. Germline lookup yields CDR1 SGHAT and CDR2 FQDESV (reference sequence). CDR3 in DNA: TGTGCCAGCAGCTCGGGACAGGGCTATGGCTACACCTTC. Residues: CASSSGQGYGYTF.

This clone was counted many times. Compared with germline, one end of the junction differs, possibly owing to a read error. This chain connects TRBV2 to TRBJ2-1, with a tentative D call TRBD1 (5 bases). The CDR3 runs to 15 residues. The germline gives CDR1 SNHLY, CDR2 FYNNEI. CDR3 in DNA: TGTGCCAGCAGTGATATAGGGGCCTCCTCCAATGAGCAGTTCTTC. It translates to CASSDIGASSNEQFF.

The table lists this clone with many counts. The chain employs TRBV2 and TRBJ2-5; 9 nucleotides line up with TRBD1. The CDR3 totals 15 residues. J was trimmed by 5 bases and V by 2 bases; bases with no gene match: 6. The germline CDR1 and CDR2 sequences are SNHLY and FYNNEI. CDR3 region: CASSENRGRRETQYF. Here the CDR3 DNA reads TGTGCCAGCAGTGAAAACAGGGGGCGGCGGGAGACCCAGTACTTC.

DNA for the CDR3: TGTGCCAGCAGTGAAAGGTTGGGCAGTTCCTATGGCTACACCTTC. Protein: CASSERLGSSYGYTF. V and J are TRBV6-1 and TRBJ1-2; D uncertain. The CDR3 consists of 15 residues. Deletions cut 2 bases from V and 4 bases from J, with 14 bases between. CDR1 is MNHNS and CDR2 is SASEGT in the germline V gene.

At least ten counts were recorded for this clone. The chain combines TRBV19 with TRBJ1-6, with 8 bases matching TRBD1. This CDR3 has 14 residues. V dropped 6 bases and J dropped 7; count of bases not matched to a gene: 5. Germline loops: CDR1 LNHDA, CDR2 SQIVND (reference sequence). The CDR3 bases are TGTGCCAGTAGCGGACAGGGAGACAATTCACCCCTCCACTTT. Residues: CASSGQGDNSPLHF.

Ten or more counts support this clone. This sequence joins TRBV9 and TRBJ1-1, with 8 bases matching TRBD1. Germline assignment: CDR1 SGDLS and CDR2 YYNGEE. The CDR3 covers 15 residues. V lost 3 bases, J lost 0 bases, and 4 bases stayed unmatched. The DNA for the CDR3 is TGTGCCAGCAGCGGATGGACAGGGTTGAACACTGAAGCTTTCTTT. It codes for CASSGWTGLNTEAFF.